Below, 27 T cell receptor beta chains from the same sample are listed, as sequenced in a study of cytomegalovirus exposure and HLA in healthy donors. PCR was performed using 60 Vbeta and 13 Jbeta primers. Method: immunoSEQ multiplex PCR; TCRdb's copy keeps in-frame clones and lacks some. The sample has a few hundred thousand clones; 70% to 80% are singletons. The sequenced material came from PBMCs. These receptors all come from a girl aged 2 to 9 in good health and CMV-seronegative.

This chain links TRBV6-1 with TRBJ2-1; 7 positions agree with TRBD1. V lost 6 bases and J lost 7; bases outside the gene matches: 12. Per germline, CDR1 MNHNS and CDR2 SASEGT. This CDR3 contains 15 residues. Here the CDR3 DNA reads TGTGCCAGCAGACCTACAGGGGCCGAGAGGAATGAGCAGTTCTTC. This gives the protein CASRPTGAERNEQFF.

This clone appeared a few times. V and J are TRBV6-4 and TRBJ1-4, with 9 positions matching TRBD1. This CDR3 has 13 residues. Per the germline V gene, CDR1 is MRHNA and CDR2 is SNTAGT. Unmatched junction bases numbered 4, after V lost 9 bases and J lost 5 bases. The CDR3 coding sequence is TGTGCCAGGCCGGACAGGGGCAATGAAAAACTGTTTTTT. Translation gives CARPDRGNEKLFF.

The CDR3 is CAWSVASSGNTIYF. CDR3 coding DNA: TGTGCCTGGAGTGTAGCTTCCTCTGGAAACACCATATATTTT. The chain uses TRBV30 and TRBJ1-3; D is unclear. Trimming stripped 0 bases from V and 0 bases from J, with 6 bases between. Germline CDR1 reads GTSNPN; CDR2 reads SVGIG (reference sequence). This CDR3 spans 14 amino acids. The whole variable domain, remainder taken from reference TRBV30 and TRBJ1-3, is SQTIHQWPATLVQPVGSPLSLECTVEGTSNPNLYWYRQAAGRGLQLLFYSVGIGQISSEVPQNLSASRPQDRQFILSSKKLLLSDSGFYLCAWSVASSGNTIYFGEGSWLTVV.

The chain combines TRBV2 with TRBJ1-6, with D perhaps TRBD1 (5 bases). Germline CDR1 and CDR2: SNHLY and FYNNEI. V was clipped by 6 bases and J by 0 bases, with 18 bases between them. The CDR3 is made up of 18 amino acids. Here the CDR3 DNA reads TGTGCCAGCAGAAACCCCTTAAGACAGAGCTCCTATAATTCACCCCTCCACTTT. This codes for CASRNPLRQSSYNSPLHF.

The chain employs TRBV6-5 and TRBJ2-2; 10 nucleotides match TRBD1. The CDR3 length is 13 residues. V lost 6 bases, J lost 7 bases, and 2 bases stayed unmatched. The V gene's germline CDR1 is MNHEY and CDR2 SVGAGI. This CDR3 is CASRTGGGGELFF. The CDR3 DNA reads as TGTGCCAGCAGGACAGGGGGCGGCGGGGAGCTGTTTTTT.

This chain uses TRBV29-1 with TRBJ1-1, with D uncertain. The CDR3 consists of 13 residues. Germline V gene sequence: CDR1 SQVTM, CDR2 ANQGSEA. V was clipped by 4 bases and J by 0 bases, with 9 bases between them. The CDR3 nucleotides read TGCAGCGTTGTACTGCGAATGAACACTGAAGCTTTCTTT. Protein product: CSVVLRMNTEAFF.

The chain links TRBV7-9 to TRBJ1-1; D perhaps matches TRBD1 (6 bases). Per the germline V gene, CDR1 is SEHNR and CDR2 is FQNEAQ (reference sequence). This CDR3 spans 15 amino acids. V dropped 5 bases and J dropped 1 base, with 14 bases sitting between them. CDR3 DNA sequence: TGTGCCAGCAGCCCTTCCGGGACACCGAACACTGAAGCTTTCTTT. This codes for CASSPSGTPNTEAFF.

The rearrangement links TRBV9 to TRBJ1-1; D uncertain. V lost 3 bases and J lost 0, with 3 bases in between. The CDR3 runs to 12 residues. Germline CDR1 and CDR2: SGDLS and YYNGEE. The CDR3 sequence: CASSAMNTEAFF. The CDR3 DNA sequence: TGTGCCAGCAGCGCCATGAACACTGAAGCTTTCTTT. Using reference TRBV9 and TRBJ1-1 for the parts outside the CDR3, the full variable domain is DSGVTQTPKHLITATGQRVTLRCSPRSGDLSVYWYQQSLDQGLQFLIQYYNGEERAKGNILERFSAQQFPDLHSELNLSSLELGDSALYFCASSAMNTEAFFGQGTRLTVV.

This chain links TRBV5-4 with TRBJ2-7, with 7 bases aligning to TRBD1. Germline assignment: CDR1 SGHNT and CDR2 YYREEE (reference sequence). Trimming at V came to 1 base and at J to 5 bases, leaving 9 bases not matched to a gene. The CDR3 loop spans 15 amino acids. In DNA form, the CDR3 reads TGTGCCAGCAGCTTGCGGACAGGTACGGGGCACGAGCAGTACTTC. Protein product: CASSLRTGTGHEQYF.

The V gene is TRBV10-1, the J gene TRBJ2-3; a possible D gene is TRBD2 (6 bases). This CDR3 is built from 12 residues. V lost 7 bases to trimming and J lost 6 bases, with 11 bases between them. Germline values: CDR1 WNHNN, CDR2 SYGVQD (reference sequence). This CDR3 reads CASTTSPDTQYF. As DNA, the CDR3 is TGCGCCAGCACGACTAGTCCGGATACGCAGTATTTT.

This clone was observed once. The chain couples TRBV2 to TRBJ2-3, with D possibly matching TRBD1 (5 bases). Germline V gives CDR1 SNHLY, CDR2 FYNNEI. The ends were cut back, 7 bases at V and 6 bases at J, with 8 bases in the middle. CDR3 length: 11 residues. CDR3 region: CASKGYDTQYF. The CDR3 DNA reads as TGTGCCAGCAAGGGGTATGATACGCAGTATTTT. The full variable domain, in which reference TRBV2 and TRBJ2-3 provide the parts outside the CDR3, is EPEVTQTPSHQVTQMGQEVILRCVPISNHLYFYWYRQILGQKVEFLVSFYNNEISEKSEIFDDQFSVERPDGSNFTLKIRSTKLEDSAMYFCASKGYDTQYFGPGTRLTVL.

The table lists this clone with a few counts. This chain uses TRBV19 with TRBJ2-2, with D unresolved. Germline V lookup: CDR1 LNHDA, CDR2 SQIVND (reference sequence). Trimming shortened V by 5 bases and J by 6 bases, and 7 bases separated the two germline ends. The CDR3 is 12 amino acids. The DNA of the CDR3 is TGTGCCAGTAGTTTGAGGTCCGGGGAGCTGTTTTTT. It yields the protein CASSLRSGELFF.

The chain joins TRBV18 to TRBJ2-3; maybe TRBD2 (5 bases). Deletions cut 0 bases from V and 0 bases from J, with 13 bases between. This CDR3 region has 17 residues. Germline-derived CDR1 and CDR2 are KGHSH and LQKENI. The CDR3 nucleotides are TGTGCCAGCTCACCACCGTCAACTAGACCAAGCACAGATACGCAGTATTTT. Translated: CASSPPSTRPSTDTQYF. Complete variable domain (other parts from reference TRBV18 and TRBJ2-3): NAGVMQNPRHLVRRRGQEARLRCSPMKGHSHVYWYRQLPEEGLKFMVYLQKENIIDESGMPKERFSAEFPKEGPSILRIQQVVRGDSAAYFCASSPPSTRPSTDTQYFGPGTRLTVL.

This clone has only one observation. V is TRBV5-1 and J is TRBJ1-5; TRBD1 agrees at 8 bases. The CDR3 sequence is 15 residues long. Germline V gene sequence: CDR1 SGHRS, CDR2 YFSETQ. V was clipped by 4 bases and J by 7 bases; unmatched bases: 10. As DNA, the CDR3 is TGCGCCAGCAGCCCCTCACCGGACAGGGAGCAGCCCCAGCATTTT. Protein sequence: CASSPSPDREQPQHF.

This chain uses TRBV5-4 with TRBJ2-3; 10 bases agree with TRBD2. Unmatched junction bases numbered 5, after V lost 4 bases and J lost 3 bases. The length of the CDR3 is 15 residues. Per germline, CDR1 SGHNT and CDR2 YYREEE (reference sequence). The CDR3 sequence is CASSGRTSGTDTQYF. For the CDR3, the DNA is TGTGCCAGCAGCGGGCGGACTAGCGGTACAGATACGCAGTATTTT. Based on the CDR3 plus reference TRBV5-4 and TRBJ2-3, the full variable domain is ETGVTQSPTHLIKTRGQQVTLRCSSQSGHNTVSWYQQALGQGPQFIFQYYREEENGRGNFPPRFSGLQFPNYSSELNVNALELDDSALYLCASSGRTSGTDTQYFGPGTRLTVL.

This chain uses TRBV19 with TRBJ1-1; tentatively, D is TRBD1 (5 bases). Germline CDR1 LNHDA, CDR2 SQIVND (reference sequence). V lost 6 bases and J 1 base, leaving 18 bases between the germline ends. The CDR3 length is 16 residues. CDR3 sequence: CASSGRGVGRNTEAFF. DNA of the CDR3: TGTGCCAGTAGCGGTCGGGGGGTGGGAAGGAACACTGAAGCTTTCTTT. The full variable domain, its missing parts supplied by reference TRBV19 and TRBJ1-1, is DGGITQSPKYLFRKEGQNVTLSCEQNLNHDAMYWYRQDPGQGLRLIYYSQIVNDFQKGDIAEGYSVSREKKESFPLTVTSAQKNPTAFYLCASSGRGVGRNTEAFFGQGTRLTVV.

The chain carries TRBV18 and TRBJ1-5; TRBD1 is a possible D gene (6 bases). CDR3 length equals 13 residues. Germline loops: CDR1 KGHSH, CDR2 LQKENI. V lost 2 bases to trimming and J lost 7 bases, with 9 bases between them. CDR3 DNA sequence: TGTGCCAGCTCACCAGACAGGTCGCAGCCCCAGCATTTT. It codes for CASSPDRSQPQHF. Together with reference TRBV18 and TRBJ1-5, the CDR3 gives the full variable domain: NAGVMQNPRHLVRRRGQEARLRCSPMKGHSHVYWYRQLPEEGLKFMVYLQKENIIDESGMPKERFSAEFPKEGPSILRIQQVVRGDSAAYFCASSPDRSQPQHFGDGTRLSIL.

The chain links TRBV7-3 to TRBJ1-3; 9 bases are a match to TRBD1. Germline CDR1 reads SGHTA; CDR2 reads FQGTGA. The CDR3 runs to 14 residues. V lost 6 bases and J lost 4; bases outside the gene matches: 4. In DNA, the CDR3 is TGTGCCAGCAGTCCCACAGGGGGCGGAAACACCATATATTTT. Encoded protein: CASSPTGGGNTIYF.

The genes are TRBV12-5 and TRBJ1-5, with 12 bases identical to TRBD1. With 5 bases clipped from V and 5 bases from J, the junction kept 7 bases outside the gene matches. CDR1 and CDR2 (germline): LGHNT, FRNRAP. This CDR3 has 16 residues. CDR3 in DNA: TGTGCTAGTGGTCCCGGGACAGGGGGCTTCGATCAGCCCCAGCATTTT. The encoded protein is CASGPGTGGFDQPQHF.

The genes are TRBV6-5 and TRBJ1-1, with TRBD1 matching 9 bases. The V and J ends lost 4 bases and 1 base, in that order; junction bases with no gene match: 7. In germline, CDR1 is MNHEY, CDR2 SVGAGI. CDR3 size: 16 residues. The CDR3 loop reads CASSSQRGQGNTEAFF. CDR3 nucleotide sequence: TGTGCCAGCAGTTCACAACGGGGACAGGGGAACACTGAAGCTTTCTTT.

The chain links TRBV7-6 to TRBJ2-2; D may be TRBD1 (6 bases). Germline CDR1 reads SGHVS; CDR2 reads FNYEAQ. The V and J ends lost 4 bases and 10 bases respectively, with 19 bases between them. CDR3 length equals 15 residues. The CDR3 reads CASSSRDNRGPELFF. In DNA form, the CDR3 reads TGTGCCAGCAGCTCTCGGGACAACCGGGGCCCGGAGCTGTTTTTT.

V is TRBV18 and J is TRBJ1-1, with 7 bases aligning to TRBD1. The CDR3 runs to 16 residues. With V trimmed by 1 base and J by 4 bases, 9 bases remained unmatched. CDR1 and CDR2 (germline): KGHSH, LQKENI. Here the CDR3 reads CASSPRGRGIGTEAFF. For the CDR3, the DNA is TGTGCCAGCTCACCACGCGGCAGGGGGATTGGCACTGAAGCTTTCTTT.

The chain combines TRBV5-6 with TRBJ1-2, with D hard to call. Germline V gene lookup returns CDR1 SGHDT and CDR2 YYEEEE. V lost 0 bases and J lost 8, with 11 bases in between. The CDR3 has 13 residues. The CDR3 DNA reads TGTGCCAGCAGCTTGGGGGCTGCCGGAGGCTACACCTTC. This codes for CASSLGAAGGYTF.

CDR3 region: CASSVAHSSSYGYTF. The CDR3 DNA reads TGTGCCAGCAGCGTAGCCCATAGCTCGAGCTATGGCTACACCTTC. This rearrangement joins TRBV9 to TRBJ1-2; D call uncertain. Germline V lookup: CDR1 SGDLS, CDR2 YYNGEE. V was clipped by 0 bases and J by 4 bases, with 13 bases between them. The CDR3 loop spans 15 amino acids.

CDR3 region: CASSPPRGVNTEAFF. In nucleotides, the CDR3 is TGTGCCAGCTCACCTCCCAGGGGGGTGAACACTGAAGCTTTCTTT. This sequence joins TRBV18 and TRBJ1-1; 7 nucleotides line up with TRBD1. CDR1 KGHSH and CDR2 LQKENI come from the germline V gene. V lost 3 bases and J lost 0; bases outside the gene matches: 4. This CDR3 is 15 amino acids long.

The gene calls are TRBV7-9 and TRBJ2-2; no clear D. Germline V gives CDR1 SEHNR, CDR2 FQNEAQ (reference sequence). The CDR3 sequence is 15 residues long. Trimming removed 4 bases from V and 2 bases from J, with 11 bases in between. The CDR3 region is CASSSPVTNTGELFF. In DNA, the CDR3 is TGTGCCAGCAGCTCTCCCGTTACTAACACCGGGGAGCTGTTTTTT.

This clone was observed a single time. This chain joins TRBV7-9 and TRBJ2-5, with 8 nucleotides matching TRBD2. The J call is uncertain, as TRBJ2-7 better fits the DNA end. CDR1 SEHNR and CDR2 FQNEAQ come from the germline V gene (reference sequence). This CDR3 is 15 amino acids long. The CDR3: CASSSERENSYEQYF. The CDR3 DNA reads as TGTGCCAGCAGCTCGGAGCGGGAGAACTCCTACGAGCAGTACTTC.